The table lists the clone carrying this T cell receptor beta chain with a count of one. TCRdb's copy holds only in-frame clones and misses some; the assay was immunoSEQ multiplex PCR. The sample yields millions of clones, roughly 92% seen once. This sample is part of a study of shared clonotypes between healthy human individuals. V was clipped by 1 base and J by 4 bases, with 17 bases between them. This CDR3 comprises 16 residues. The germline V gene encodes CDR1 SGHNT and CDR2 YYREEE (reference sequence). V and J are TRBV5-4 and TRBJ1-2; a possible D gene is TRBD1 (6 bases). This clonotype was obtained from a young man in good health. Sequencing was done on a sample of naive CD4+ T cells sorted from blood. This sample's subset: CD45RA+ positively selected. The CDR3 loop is CASSLWLQAGAYGYTF. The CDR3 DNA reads TGTGCCAGCAGCTTGTGGTTGCAGGCAGGGGCCTATGGCTACACCTTC.